Following are 20 T cell receptor beta chains from one sample sequenced in a study of blood T cells in healthy people across ages. With a J-beta primer mix and a sample-barcoded 5' primer, a second PCR ran about 6 to 11 cycles. TCRdb reprocessed the 5' RACE reads via MiXCR and lists one record per CDR3 protein. The table lists around 870,000 distinct CDR3 sequences, under 35% of them singletons, with approximately 15% in the top ten. Sequencing was done on a sample of blood. These TCRs come from a woman of 80 years or more in good health.

This clonotype turned up a few times. This sequence joins TRBV30 and TRBJ1-4; tentative D call: TRBD1 (6 bases). Germline assignment: CDR1 GTSNPN and CDR2 SVGIG (reference sequence). This CDR3 has 16 amino acids. The germline V and J ends were trimmed by 0 bases and 7 bases, with 18 bases remaining between them. The CDR3 loop reads CAWSVRQGTVSEKLFF. CDR3 bases: TGTGCCTGGAGTGTGAGGCAGGGGACGGTTAGTGAAAAACTGTTTTTT.

Ten or more counts support this clonotype. The genes are TRBV10-3 and TRBJ2-7; maybe TRBD1 (8 bases). The CDR3 extends over 15 amino acids. The germline V gene encodes CDR1 ENHRY and CDR2 SYGVKD. V dropped 2 bases and J dropped 1 base, with 12 bases sitting between them. DNA of the CDR3: TGTGCCATCAGTGAGAAACAGGGGGGGTCCTACGAGCAGTACTTC. Translating gives CAISEKQGGSYEQYF.

V is TRBV7-6 and J is TRBJ1-2, with D perhaps TRBD1 (6 bases). Germline V lookup: CDR1 SGHVS, CDR2 FNYEAQ. The CDR3 is made up of 15 amino acids. Trimming took 1 base from V and 6 from J, leaving 15 bases between them. CDR3 sequence: CASSLEVQGIDGYTF. Here the CDR3 DNA reads TGTGCCAGCAGCTTAGAGGTGCAGGGGATAGATGGCTACACCTTC.

The chain uses TRBV7-8 and TRBJ2-7; 8 nucleotides align to TRBD2. The germline V gene encodes CDR1 SGHVS and CDR2 FQNEAQ. The CDR3 length is 17 residues. Losses at the gene ends were 1 base for V and 4 bases for J; bases not matched to a gene: 12. DNA of the CDR3: TGTGCCAGCAGCTTAGGGGCGGGGGGCGCGAGGTTGTACGAGCAGTACTTC. Translating gives CASSLGAGGARLYEQYF.

The chain couples TRBV4-3 to TRBJ1-1, with D perhaps TRBD1 (5 bases). The CDR3 covers 15 residues. Deletions cut 0 bases from V and 5 bases from J, with 13 bases between. The germline V gene has CDR1 LGHNA and CDR2 YSLEER. CDR3 sequence: CASSQERGIGTEAFF. CDR3 nucleotide sequence: TGCGCCAGCAGCCAAGAAAGGGGCATAGGGACTGAAGCTTTCTTT.

The chain links TRBV20-1 to TRBJ2-2; D possibly corresponds to TRBD1 (6 bases). CDR3 length equals 17 residues. Per the germline V gene, CDR1 is DFQATT and CDR2 is SNEGSKA (reference sequence). The germline V and J ends were trimmed by 3 bases and 1 base, with 18 bases remaining between them. The CDR3 DNA sequence: TGCAGTGCTAGGGCCCGGACAGCTATACAGAACACCGGGGAGCTGTTTTTT. It yields the protein CSARARTAIQNTGELFF.

This clonotype turned up a few times. The rearrangement uses TRBV28 and TRBJ1-5, with 7 bases fitting TRBD1. The V gene's germline CDR1 is MDHEN and CDR2 SYDVKM. The CDR3 runs to 15 residues. Germline trimming cut 6 bases from V and 11 bases from J; bases unmatched to any gene: 16. CDR3 nucleotides: TGTGCCAGCAGCCCAACGGGGGACAGAGGCCGCTCCCAGCATTTT. Translating gives CASSPTGDRGRSQHF.

This clonotype is a singleton in its sample. A much larger clone differs from this one at a single base, so this may be a read error. The genes are TRBV6-1 and TRBJ2-5, with 7 bases that match TRBD1. CDR1 and CDR2 from the germline V gene are MNHNS and SASEGT. The CDR3 contains 14 residues. The CDR3, as DNA: TGTGTCAGCAGCGGTGGCAGGGGGCAAGAGACCCAGTACTTC. Its translation: CVSSGGRGQETQYF.

Ten or more counts support this clonotype. CDR3 amino acids: CASSLDGTPSYEQYF. The CDR3, as DNA: TGTGCCAGCAGCTTAGACGGGACCCCCAGCTACGAGCAGTACTTC. The chain recombines TRBV7-9 with TRBJ2-7; D may match TRBD1 or TRBD2 (5 bases each). The germline V and J ends were trimmed by 1 base and 3 bases, with 13 bases remaining between them. This CDR3 contains 15 residues. Looked up from germline, CDR1 is SEHNR and CDR2 is FQNEAQ (reference sequence).

This clonotype was detected many times. The chain links TRBV6-1 to TRBJ1-2; 10 bases agree with TRBD1. The J segment lost 7 bases and the V segment lost 3 bases, leaving 14 bases of the junction unmatched. This CDR3 is 17 amino acids long. CDR1 is MNHNS, CDR2 SASEGT, per germline. The CDR3 sequence is CASSERQGAYGVGGYTF. DNA for the CDR3: TGTGCCAGCAGTGAGCGACAGGGGGCATATGGAGTCGGTGGCTACACCTTC.

This chain joins TRBV7-2 and TRBJ2-7, with 7 bases fitting TRBD1. The J call may be faulty, since TRBJ2-5 better matches the DNA end. This CDR3 has 14 residues. CDR1 SGHTA and CDR2 FQGNSA come from the germline V gene. CDR3 bases: TGTGCCAGCAGCACGACAGGGAGTCCAGAGACCCAGTACTTC. Translation: CASSTTGSPETQYF.

On this clonotype: Being one base from a much bigger clone, this may be a read error. The V call is TRBV6-6, the J call TRBJ2-3; D gene uncertain. CDR3 size: 13 residues. The V gene's germline CDR1 is MNHNY and CDR2 SVGAGI (reference sequence). CDR3 DNA: TGTGCCGGCAGTTACTCCTACACAGATACGCAGTATTTT. Its translation is CAGSYSYTDTQYF.

This clonotype was picked up many times. The chain links TRBV18 to TRBJ1-1; D remains ambiguous. Trimming stripped 8 bases from V and 3 bases from J, with 13 bases between. The CDR3 extends over 13 amino acids. CDR1 is KGHSH and CDR2 is LQKENI in the germline V gene. CDR3 nucleotide sequence: TGTGCCAGCAGCCCTGGCGGACACACTGAAGCTTTCTTT. Translating it yields CASSPGGHTEAFF.

The sample holds many counts of this clonotype. The chain recombines TRBV27 with TRBJ1-2; a possible D gene is TRBD1 (5 bases). This CDR3 is 13 amino acids long. The germline gives CDR1 MNHEY, CDR2 SMNVEV (reference sequence). Trimming stripped 2 bases from V and 7 bases from J, with 11 bases between. The chain's CDR3 is CASSLGRAAGYTF. DNA for the CDR3: TGTGCCAGCAGTTTAGGCAGGGCTGCTGGCTACACCTTC.

This clonotype has a handful of counts. This chain uses TRBV24-1 with TRBJ2-1, with 11 bases aligning to TRBD1. Germline V lookup: CDR1 KGHDR, CDR2 SFDVKD. The CDR3 sequence is 14 residues long. J lost 7 bases, V lost 9 bases, and 7 bases had no gene match. Here the CDR3 DNA reads TGTGCCACCGTGCGGGACAGGGGGTCAAATGAGCAGTTCTTC. Protein sequence: CATVRDRGSNEQFF.

This clonotype was seen repeatedly, ten times or more. The chain has TRBV5-6 and TRBJ2-5; TRBD2 aligns across 10 bases. V lost 4 bases and J lost 2; bases outside the gene matches: 8. There are 16 residues in the CDR3. Germline V gives CDR1 SGHDT, CDR2 YYEEEE. The CDR3 spells CASSDKGAGGQETQYF. In DNA, the CDR3 is TGTGCCAGCAGCGACAAAGGAGCGGGGGGGCAAGAGACCCAGTACTTC.

A word on this clonotype: Being one base from a much bigger clone, this may be a read error. The rearrangement uses TRBV5-4 and TRBJ2-3; D not resolved. Looked up from germline, CDR1 is SGHNT and CDR2 is YYREEE (reference sequence). The CDR3 length is 15 residues. The CDR3 bases are TGTGCCAGCAGCCTGGACGGTTTGAGCACAGATGCGCAGTATTTT. Its translation is CASSLDGLSTDAQYF.

This clonotype came up many times. The rearrangement links TRBV7-6 to TRBJ1-6; 9 bases align to TRBD1. Germline V gene lookup returns CDR1 SGHVS and CDR2 FNYEAQ. The V segment lost 0 bases and the J segment 6 bases; nucleotides outside the gene matches: 3. The CDR3 runs to 16 residues. The CDR3, as DNA: TGTGCCAGCAGCTTAGCAGGACAGGGGCTTAATTCACCCCTCCACTTT. The encoded protein is CASSLAGQGLNSPLHF.

This clonotype has a count of ten or more. The chain couples TRBV6-2 or TRBV6-3 to TRBJ2-1; D might be TRBD2 (5 bases). Germline-derived CDR1 and CDR2 are MNHEY and SVGEGT. CDR3 length equals 13 residues. The ends were cut back, 5 bases at V and 5 bases at J, with 10 bases in the middle. CDR3 in DNA: TGTGCCAGCAGTCAGCGGAACAACAATGAGCAGTTCTTC. Protein sequence: CASSQRNNNEQFF.

The chain employs TRBV20-1 and TRBJ2-5; D might be TRBD1 or TRBD2, each matching 6 bases. CDR1 and CDR2 from the germline V gene are DFQATT and SNEGSKA (reference sequence). This CDR3 is built from 13 residues. V lost 6 bases, J lost 1 base, and 12 bases lay in between. The CDR3 region is CSAPRGGQETQYF. The CDR3 DNA reads as TGCAGTGCCCCCAGGGGAGGCCAAGAGACCCAGTACTTC.